This passage covers 17 T cell receptor beta chains from one sample sequenced in a study of T cells expressing NK-cell markers. TCRdb re-called the 5' RACE reads and shows each CDR3 protein once, DNA omitted. Its listing shows some 390,000 distinct CDR3 sequences. The sample comprised blood T cells: a sorted CD56 or NKG2C T cell subset, CD4+ or CD8+ T cells, or bulk PBMC T cells (not recorded which). The receptors stem from a woman in her 50s in good health.

The chain is built from TRBV13 and TRBJ2-1; TCRdb proposes TRBD2, but this gene call is untestable without DNA. CDR3 length equals 15 residues. Germline V gives CDR1 PRHDT, CDR2 FYEKMQ (reference sequence). CDR3 loop: CASSFQTSGGGEQFF.

The chain is built from TRBV20-1 and TRBJ2-3; as DNA is missing, the TRBD2 call by TCRdb cannot be tested. Germline loops: CDR1 DFQATT, CDR2 SNEGSKA (reference sequence). The length of the CDR3 is 16 residues. The CDR3 sequence: CSAQTAGLASPDTQYF.

The rearrangement joins TRBV5-1 to TRBJ2-1. Germline V gene data show CDR1 as SGHRS and CDR2 as YFSETQ. The CDR3 consists of 16 residues. The CDR3 here is CASSLVGGTSYNEQFF.

This chain links TRBV3-1 with TRBJ2-2; TCRdb reports TRBD1, a call that lacks DNA to check it against. The germline CDR1 and CDR2 sequences are LGHDT and YNNKEL (reference sequence). The CDR3 length is 17 residues. CDR3 in amino acids: CASSQDWGVTDTGELFF. Full variable domain (rest looked up from reference TRBV3-1 and TRBJ2-2): DTAVSQTPKYLVTQMGNDKSIKCEQNLGHDTMYWYKQDSKKFLKIMFSYNNKELIINETVPNRFSPKSPDKAHLNLHINSLELGDSAVYFCASSQDWGVTDTGELFFGEGSRLTVL.

This chain joins TRBV5-1 and TRBJ2-1; without DNA, the TCRdb call of TRBD1 cannot be checked. Germline CDR1 is SGHRS and CDR2 is YFSETQ. The CDR3 is made up of 15 amino acids. This CDR3 reads CASSIKDRVGNEQFF. Variable domain in full (rest from reference TRBV5-1 and TRBJ2-1): KAGVTQTPRYLIKTRGQQVTLSCSPISGHRSVSWYQQTPGQGLQFLFEYFSETQRNKGNFPGRFSGRQFSNSRSEMNVSTLELGDSALYLCASSIKDRVGNEQFFGPGTRLTVL.

CDR3 loop: CASSLDPSTGELFF. The V gene is TRBV5-1, the J gene TRBJ2-2; the TCRdb call, TRBD1, lacks DNA for checking. The V gene's germline CDR1 is SGHRS and CDR2 YFSETQ. This CDR3 contains 14 residues.

The chain joins TRBV19 to TRBJ2-5; lacking DNA, the TRBD1 call made by TCRdb goes unchecked. CDR1 is LNHDA, CDR2 SQIVND, per germline (reference sequence). The CDR3 has 17 residues. The CDR3 reads CASSLGQSGWDTETQYF.

The rearrangement uses TRBV5-5 and TRBJ2-1; TCRdb designates TRBD1, a call that cannot be tested without DNA. This CDR3 has 14 amino acids. CDR1 is SGHKS and CDR2 is YYEKEE in the germline V gene (reference sequence). CDR3 residues: CASSFVPPPGEQFF.

The chain recombines TRBV27 with TRBJ2-2; as DNA is missing, the TRBD1 call by TCRdb cannot be tested. This CDR3 has 13 amino acids. Germline CDR1 reads MNHEY; CDR2 reads SMNVEV (reference sequence). The CDR3 loop reads CASTYRTTGELFF.

This chain joins TRBV10-3 and TRBJ2-6. The CDR3 consists of 15 residues. CDR1 and CDR2 (germline): ENHRY, SYGVKD. The CDR3: CASTSERTGANVLTF.

V usage is TRBV29-1 and J usage is TRBJ2-3; no DNA is available, so the TRBD1 call from TCRdb remains unchecked. This CDR3 contains 17 residues. CDR1 SQVTM and CDR2 ANQGSEA come from the germline V gene. The CDR3 region is CSVEGELGPRSPDTQYF.

This CDR3 reads CASSFPSGQGPDEQFF. The gene calls are TRBV12-3 or TRBV12-4 and TRBJ2-1; TCRdb proposes TRBD1, but this gene call is untestable without DNA. The CDR3 consists of 16 residues.

V gene TRBV24-1 combines with J gene TRBJ2-1; as DNA is missing, the TRBD2 call by TCRdb cannot be tested. Per the germline V gene, CDR1 is KGHDR and CDR2 is SFDVKD. The CDR3 totals 18 residues. Here the CDR3 reads CATSDPRTSGSNYNEQFF.

This chain uses TRBV7-2 with TRBJ2-2. Germline CDR1 SGHTA, CDR2 FQGNSA. The CDR3 consists of 17 residues. The CDR3: CASSLEETPINTGELFF.

The chain links TRBV7-9 to TRBJ2-1; checking the TCRdb D call of TRBD2 is not possible without DNA. The CDR3 is 16 residues long. Germline V gene sequence: CDR1 SEHNR, CDR2 FQNEAQ (reference sequence). CDR3 sequence: CASSTLTSGRAREQFF.

The CDR3 spells CASSQGRDPDNEQFF. The chain links TRBV4-2 to TRBJ2-1; the TCRdb call, TRBD1, lacks DNA for checking. The CDR3 consists of 15 residues. Germline assignment: CDR1 LGHNA and CDR2 YNFKEQ.

V gene TRBV5-6 combines with J gene TRBJ2-7; TCRdb picks TRBD2, but there is no DNA to check that call. The germline V gene has CDR1 SGHDT and CDR2 YYEEEE. The CDR3 consists of 15 residues. The chain's CDR3 is CASSFTLIRPYEQYF.